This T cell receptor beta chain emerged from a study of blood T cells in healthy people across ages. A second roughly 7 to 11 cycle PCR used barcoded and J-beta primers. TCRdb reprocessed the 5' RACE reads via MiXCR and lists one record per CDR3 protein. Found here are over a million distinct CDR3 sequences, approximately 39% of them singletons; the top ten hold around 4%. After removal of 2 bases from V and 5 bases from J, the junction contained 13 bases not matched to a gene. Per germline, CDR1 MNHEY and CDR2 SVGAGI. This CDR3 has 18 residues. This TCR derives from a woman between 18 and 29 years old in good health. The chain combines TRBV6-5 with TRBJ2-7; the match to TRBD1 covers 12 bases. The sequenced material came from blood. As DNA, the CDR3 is TGTGCCAGCAGTTACGGGTTTCGGGGGGGGACAGGGGGCAACGAGCAGTACTTC. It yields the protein CASSYGFRGGTGGNEQYF.